This T cell receptor beta chain was found in a study of blood T cell repertoires in COVID-19. About the research overall: Specimens from acute and convalescent COVID-19 originated in the United States, Italy and Spain.

The CDR3 extends over 14 amino acids. Trimming took 2 bases from V and 7 from J; bases not matched to a gene: 7. Germline values: CDR1 ENHRY, CDR2 SYGVKD. In the authors' methods: Amplification of reference gene primers provided the estimated nucleated cell counts. TCRdb keeps only in-frame clones here, not all; method: immunoSEQ multiplex PCR. V and J calls plus clone size are reproduced from that table; the DNA served to infer D and trimming. The table lists 55,000 to 80,000 clones, about four fifths of them singletons, with 28% in the top ten. This receptor was identified in a man between 65 and 79 years old with acute or convalescent COVID-19. The source material was peripheral blood. The V gene is TRBV10-3, the J gene TRBJ1-2; 7 bases map to TRBD1. The CDR3 reads CAISETGELSGYTF. The CDR3 DNA sequence: TGTGCCATCAGTGAGACAGGGGAACTCTCTGGCTACACCTTC.